These T cell receptor beta chains were read from a single sample in a study of T cell responses to AZD1222 COVID-19 vaccine. Assay: immunoSEQ multiplex PCR; the TCRdb copy retains only in-frame clones and omits some. The sample has about 120,000 clones; approximately 94% are singletons. The sequencing used peripheral blood, collected 28 days after the second AZD1222 dose. Receptors were obtained from an adult who received the AZD1222 COVID-19 vaccine. Each CDR3 is given with its conserved first and last residue. D genes are given only for firm matches. Expanded clones are given a class, and other clones once, few, many or no size at all.

TGCGCCAGCAGCTTAGGGATCTTCAACACTGAAGCTTTCTTT | CASSLGIFNTEAFF | TRBJ1-1 | TRBV5-1 | NA | NA | 14
TGTGCCAGCAGCTTAGGTGACGGACGGAAACTGTTTTTT | CASSLGDGRKLFF | TRBJ1-4 | TRBV7-2 | NA | NA | 13
TGTGCCAGCACACAGGCCCCCACAGGGCTGACTAGAAGACATCTAACCACAGATACGCAGTATTTT | CASTQAPTGLTRRHLTTDTQYF | TRBJ2-3 | TRBV27 | once | NA | 22
TGCGCCAGCAGCCCAGGACTAGCGGGAGAAACAGATACGCAGTATTTT | CASSPGLAGETDTQYF | TRBJ2-3 | TRBV5-1 | NA | TRBD2 | 16
TGTGCCAGCAGCCTCTCCGGACAGGGTTCCTATGGCTACACCTTC | CASSLSGQGSYGYTF | TRBJ1-2 | TRBV5-6 | NA | TRBD1 | 15
TGTGCCAGCAGCCCCCCCGGCGGGGGTCGCACAGATACGCAGTATTTT | CASSPPGGGRTDTQYF | TRBJ2-3 | TRBV7-9 | NA | TRBD2 | 16
TGTGCCAGCCTGGGTAGCACAGATACGCAGTATTTT | CASLGSTDTQYF | TRBJ2-3 | TRBV28 | NA | NA | 12
TGTGCCACCAGCGACCGGGACAGGGGTTTGTACACTGAAGCTTTCTTT | CATSDRDRGLYTEAFF | TRBJ1-1 | TRBV15 | NA | TRBD1 | 16
TGTGCCAGCAGCCAACATACCTACGAGCAGTACTTC | CASSQHTYEQYF | TRBJ2-7 | TRBV7-6 | once | NA | 12
TGTGCCAGCAGCGAGGGACTAGCGGGAGGGCCCTCGTATACGCAGTATTTT | CASSEGLAGGPSYTQYF | TRBJ2-3 | TRBV5-4 | few | TRBD2 | 17
TGTGCCAGCAGCTTAGTTCAGTCAGTAGAAGCTTTCTTT | CASSLVQSVEAFF | TRBJ1-1 | TRBV7-2 | NA | NA | 13
TGTGCCAGCAGCAAATTGGCATTAGCGGGAGGAGGGGATACGCAGTATTTT | CASSKLALAGGGDTQYF | TRBJ2-3 | TRBV7-8 | once | TRBD2 | 17